A single sample is the source of the 6 T cell receptor beta chains below, sequenced in a study of T cells in Graves' hyperthyroidism and ophthalmopathy. There were TCR beta CDR3 regions amplified from RNA transcripts. Primed by the HTBI set, a first-round RT-PCR was run on the TCR CDR3. TCRdb re-analysed the multiplex PCR reads in MiXCR, keeping a single row per CDR3 protein. The sample lists about 350,000 distinct CDR3 sequences, 19% occurring once. Sequenced material: blood. Every receptor here comes from a woman aged 18-29 years with Graves' hyperthyroidism.

The J gene is TRBJ1-1, the V gene TRBV11-2; the match to TRBD1 covers 8 bases. Germline V gene sequence: CDR1 SGHAT, CDR2 FQNNGV. J gave up 3 bases and V 7 bases, and 7 bases lay outside the gene matches. The CDR3 runs to 14 residues. The CDR3 region has the DNA TGTGCCAGCACCCGGACAGGGAGGGACACTGAAGCTTTCTTT. Amino acid sequence: CASTRTGRDTEAFF.

This rearrangement joins TRBV12-3 or TRBV12-4 to TRBJ1-2; 8 bases match TRBD1. With 2 bases clipped from V and 6 bases from J, the junction kept 11 bases outside the gene matches. There are 16 residues in the CDR3. DNA for the CDR3: TGTGCCAGCAGTTTAAGCAGGGGGCGCCGAATGGATGGCTACACCTTC. It encodes CASSLSRGRRMDGYTF.

This clonotype was seen more than once but under ten times. V and J are TRBV11-2 and TRBJ2-7, with TRBD1 matching 12 bases. The V gene end was trimmed by 7 bases and the J gene end by 5 bases; junction bases not matched to a gene: 6. Germline CDR1 is SGHAT and CDR2 is FQNNGV. The CDR3 length is 14 residues. The CDR3 sequence: CASTTGTGGNEQYF. CDR3 in DNA: TGTGCCAGCACTACCGGGACAGGGGGCAACGAGCAGTACTTC.

The rearrangement joins TRBV12-3 or TRBV12-4 to TRBJ1-2; no definite D call. Trimming took 1 base from V and 4 from J, leaving 10 bases between them. The CDR3 totals 14 residues. This CDR3 reads CASSLDRTAYGYTF. The CDR3 DNA sequence: TGTGCCAGCAGTTTAGACCGTACGGCCTATGGCTACACCTTC.

The chain joins TRBV6-2 or TRBV6-3 to TRBJ2-2, with 8 bases identical to TRBD2. CDR1 MNHEY and CDR2 SVGEGT come from the germline V gene. The CDR3 has 21 residues. V dropped 0 bases and J dropped 0; count of bases not matched to a gene: 15. The CDR3: CASSYSTGGARLRSNTGELFF. The CDR3, as DNA: TGTGCCAGCAGTTACTCGACCGGGGGGGCCCGCCTTCGTTCGAACACCGGGGAGCTGTTTTTT.

This clonotype was recorded many times. The chain joins TRBV20-1 to TRBJ2-5; TRBD2 agrees at 9 bases. The CDR3 is 16 amino acids. Trimming removed 3 bases from V and 1 base from J; junction bases left unmatched: 9. Germline-derived CDR1 and CDR2 are DFQATT and SNEGSKA (reference sequence). The CDR3 sequence is CSASVAGGGFQETQYF. The CDR3 DNA reads TGCAGTGCTAGTGTTGCGGGGGGGGGTTTCCAAGAGACCCAGTACTTC.